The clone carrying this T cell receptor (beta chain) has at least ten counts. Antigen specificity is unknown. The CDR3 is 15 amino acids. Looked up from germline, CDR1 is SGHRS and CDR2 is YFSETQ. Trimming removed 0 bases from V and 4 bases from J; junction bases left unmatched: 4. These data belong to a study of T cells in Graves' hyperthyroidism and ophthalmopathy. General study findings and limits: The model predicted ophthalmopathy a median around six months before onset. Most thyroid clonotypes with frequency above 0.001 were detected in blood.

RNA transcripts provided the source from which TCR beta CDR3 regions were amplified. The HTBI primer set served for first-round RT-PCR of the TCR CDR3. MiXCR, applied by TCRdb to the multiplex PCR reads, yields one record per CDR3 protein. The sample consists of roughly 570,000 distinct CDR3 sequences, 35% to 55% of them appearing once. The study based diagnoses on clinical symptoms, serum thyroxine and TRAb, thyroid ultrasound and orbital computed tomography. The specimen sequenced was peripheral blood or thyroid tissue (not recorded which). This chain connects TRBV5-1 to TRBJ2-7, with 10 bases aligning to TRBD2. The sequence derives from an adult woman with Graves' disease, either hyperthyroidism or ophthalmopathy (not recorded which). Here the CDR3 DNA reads TGCGCCAGCAGCTTGGGGCTAGCGGGAGAGTACGAGCAGTACTTC. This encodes CASSLGLAGEYEQYF.